Listed here is a single T cell receptor (beta chain). In the source study's methods: Estimation of nucleated cell counts relied on the amplification of reference gene primers. Sequenced by immunoSEQ multiplex PCR; TCRdb stores in-frame clones only, minus some. Clone size and V and J calls were adopted from that table, with D and trimming inferred from the DNA. The data show around 27,000 clones, 83% seen once. This entry belongs to a study of blood T cell repertoires in COVID-19. The sequenced sample was peripheral blood. The source is a man between 70 and 80 years old with active COVID-19.

CDR3 nucleotide sequence: TGTGCCAGCAGCCCAGGGACAGCCTATAATTCACCCCTCCACTTT. Its protein product is CASSPGTAYNSPLHF. This chain joins TRBV6-6 and TRBJ1-6; 7 nucleotides agree with TRBD1. CDR1 is MNHNY and CDR2 is SVGAGI in the germline V gene (reference sequence). This CDR3 is built from 15 residues. Trimming took 6 bases from V and 2 from J; bases not matched to a gene: 4.